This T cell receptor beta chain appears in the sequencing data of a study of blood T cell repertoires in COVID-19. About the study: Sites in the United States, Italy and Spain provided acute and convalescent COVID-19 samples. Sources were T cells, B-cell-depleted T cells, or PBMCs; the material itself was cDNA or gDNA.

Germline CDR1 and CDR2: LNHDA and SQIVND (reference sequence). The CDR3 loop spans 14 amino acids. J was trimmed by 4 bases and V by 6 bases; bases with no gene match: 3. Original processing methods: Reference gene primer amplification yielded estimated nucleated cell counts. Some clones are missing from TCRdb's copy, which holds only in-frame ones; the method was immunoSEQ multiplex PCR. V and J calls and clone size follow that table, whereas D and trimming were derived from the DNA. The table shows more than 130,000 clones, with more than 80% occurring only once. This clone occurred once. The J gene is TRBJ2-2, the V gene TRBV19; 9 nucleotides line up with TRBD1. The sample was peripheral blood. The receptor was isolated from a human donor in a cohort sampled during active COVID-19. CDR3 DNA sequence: TGTGCCAGTAGAGTGGACAGGGGCACCGGGGAGCTGTTTTTT. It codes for CASRVDRGTGELFF.